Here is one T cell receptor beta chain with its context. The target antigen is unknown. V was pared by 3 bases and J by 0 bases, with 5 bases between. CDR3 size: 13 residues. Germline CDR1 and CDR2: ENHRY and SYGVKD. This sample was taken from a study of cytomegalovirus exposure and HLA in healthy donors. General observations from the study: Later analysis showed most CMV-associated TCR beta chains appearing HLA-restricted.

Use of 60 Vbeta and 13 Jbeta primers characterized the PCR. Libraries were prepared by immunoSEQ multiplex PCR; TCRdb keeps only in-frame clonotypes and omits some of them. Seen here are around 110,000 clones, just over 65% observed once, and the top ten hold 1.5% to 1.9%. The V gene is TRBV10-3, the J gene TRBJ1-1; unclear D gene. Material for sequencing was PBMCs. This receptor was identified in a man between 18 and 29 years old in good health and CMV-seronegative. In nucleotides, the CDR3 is TGTGCCATCAGTGATGCGGTGAACACTGAAGCTTTCTTT. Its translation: CAISDAVNTEAFF.